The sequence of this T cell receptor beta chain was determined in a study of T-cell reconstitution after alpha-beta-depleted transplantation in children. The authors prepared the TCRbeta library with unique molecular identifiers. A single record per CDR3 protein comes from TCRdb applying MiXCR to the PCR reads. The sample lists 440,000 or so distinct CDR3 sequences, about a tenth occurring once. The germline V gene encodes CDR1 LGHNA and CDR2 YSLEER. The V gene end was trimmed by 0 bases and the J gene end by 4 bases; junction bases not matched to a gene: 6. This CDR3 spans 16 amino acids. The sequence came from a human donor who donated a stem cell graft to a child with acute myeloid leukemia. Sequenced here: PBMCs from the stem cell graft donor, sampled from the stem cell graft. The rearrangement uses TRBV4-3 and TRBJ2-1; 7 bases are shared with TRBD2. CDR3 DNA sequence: TGCGCCAGCAGCCAAGATGGGGCTAGCGGTTACAATGAGCAGTTCTTC. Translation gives CASSQDGASGYNEQFF.